These T cell receptor beta chains were read from a single sample in a study of CD8 T cells in Susac syndrome. TCRdb independently ran MiXCR on the immunoSEQ multiplex PCR reads; one entry per CDR3 protein. Here the sample spans just over 150,000 distinct CDR3 sequences, roughly 95% being singletons. Specimen: CD4+ T cells from PBMCs. Every receptor here comes from a human donor with Susac syndrome. CDR3s leave out the opening cysteine and the closing phenylalanine or tryptophan. Where a row states a size, it is once, few, many or the class of an expanded clone; other rows omit it.

V gene,J gene,clone size,CDR3 protein
TRBV29-1,TRBJ2-1,NA,SVDRGPNEQF
TRBV18,TRBJ1-2,NA,ASSPTTSGYT
TRBV2,TRBJ1-5,NA,ASSAGGGNQPQH
TRBV19,TRBJ2-1,NA,ASSGTGGGEQF
TRBV3-1,TRBJ2-3,NA,ASSPQALSTDTQY
TRBV5-1,TRBJ2-7,NA,ASREGLAFYEQY
TRBV24-1,TRBJ2-1,NA,ATSDSLASSYNEQF
TRBV29-1,TRBJ2-3,NA,SGGEGTDTQY
TRBV9,TRBJ2-1,NA,ASSVWASSSYNEQF
TRBV7-3,TRBJ2-1,once,ASSLPSGHEQF
TRBV14,TRBJ1-1,NA,ASSQRTGSGTEAF
TRBV7-9,TRBJ1-4,NA,ASSLALYEKLF
TRBV23-1,TRBJ2-3,NA,ASSQAGGTSDTQY
TRBV9,TRBJ2-1,NA,ASSAIRGAGPYNEQF
TRBV15,TRBJ1-1,NA,ATSSSPGVGEAF
TRBV7-2,TRBJ2-5,once,ASSLVASGGARETQY
TRBV5-1,TRBJ2-1,once,ASSPGTGAYNEQF
TRBV20-1,TRBJ1-1,NA,SAREGSLEAF
TRBV25-1,TRBJ1-5,NA,ATEGTGVKNQPQH
TRBV6-2/TRBV6-3,TRBJ1-5,NA,ASSPFGQPLAQH
TRBV6-6,TRBJ2-3,once,ALTAGSTDTQY
TRBV5-4,TRBJ2-5,NA,ASSLDGGLAGTAQY
TRBV4-1,TRBJ1-1,NA,ASSQDRRGEGTEAF
TRBV29-1,TRBJ2-3,NA,SGENIMGSLDTQY
TRBV3-1,TRBJ1-3,NA,ASSLSQAGNTIY
TRBV20-1,TRBJ2-7,NA,SARAMVPVAYEQY